Listed below are T cell receptor beta chains from one sample, sequenced in a study of blood T cell repertoires in COVID-19. Sequencing was performed with immunoSEQ multiplex PCR; in TCRdb, only in-frame clones are kept and a portion is missing. The repertoire has approximately 82,000 clones, 80% to 90% of them found once; the top ten carry about 15%. Input material: peripheral blood. The source of these receptors is a woman aged 55-69 years with acute or convalescent COVID-19. CDR3s include the opening cysteine and the closing phenylalanine or tryptophan. Fields, in order: clone size, J gene, V gene, D gene, CDR3 DNA, CDR3 protein. The D gene is left open where the match is weak. Only some rows state a clone size, as once, few, many or a class for expanded clones.

once | TRBJ2-1 | TRBV5-1 | TRBD2 | TGCGCCAGCTCCCCCGGACTAGCGGAAAATGAGCAGTTCTTC | CASSPGLAENEQFF
few | TRBJ2-2 | TRBV5-1 | TRBD2 | TGCGCCAGCAGCTTGGCCCTAGCGGGTGGGGAGCTGTTTTTT | CASSLALAGGELFF
. | TRBJ1-5 | TRBV6-5 | TRBD1 | TGTGCCAGCAGTACGGGACAGCATAGCAATCAGCCCCAGCATTTT | CASSTGQHSNQPQHF
once | TRBJ1-1 | TRBV30 | TRBD1 | TGTGCCTGGAGTGTACTCAGGGGGTCCACTGAAGCTTTCTTT | CAWSVLRGSTEAFF
few | TRBJ2-7 | TRBV6-5 | TRBD1 | TGTGCCAGCAGTTACTCCTCCGGGACAGGGAGCGACGAGCAGTACTTC | CASSYSSGTGSDEQYF
. | TRBJ2-3 | TRBV3-1/TRBV3-2 | TRBD2 | TGTGCCAGCAGCCAAGGACTAGCGGGAGGGTCAGATACGCAGTATTTT | CASSQGLAGGSDTQYF
. | TRBJ1-5 | TRBV5-1 | TRBD1 | TGCGCCAGCAGCCCTGATGGACAGGGGAACAGTCAGCCCCAGCATTTT | CASSPDGQGNSQPQHF
. | TRBJ2-3 | TRBV10-3 | TRBD2 | TGTGCCATCAGTGATCCTAGCGGGGGGGCGGATACGCAGTATTTT | CAISDPSGGADTQYF
. | TRBJ1-1 | TRBV5-1 | . | TGCGCCAGCAGCTTGGAGTGGCCGAACACTGAAGCTTTCTTT | CASSLEWPNTEAFF
. | TRBJ1-4 | TRBV7-2 | TRBD1 | TGTGCCAGCAGCCCCCACGGGGCAGGGGGCCGGGAAAAACTGTTTTTT | CASSPHGAGGREKLFF
few | TRBJ1-2 | TRBV5-1 | . | TGCGCCAGCAGCTTGGCGGGGAGAGGTAGCTATGGCTACACCTTC | CASSLAGRGSYGYTF
. | TRBJ1-1 | TRBV11-3 | . | TGTGCCAGCAGATATCAGGCAAAGAACACTGAAGCTTTCTTT | CASRYQAKNTEAFF
. | TRBJ1-1 | TRBV5-1 | . | TGCGCCAGCAGCTTGGGCGGGGGGAAGAACACTGAAGCTTTCTTT | CASSLGGGKNTEAFF
medium-sized | TRBJ1-2 | TRBV4-2 | TRBD1 | TGTGCCAGCAGCCCGGCAGGGGGCCGAGATGGCTACACCTTC | CASSPAGGRDGYTF
. | TRBJ2-1 | TRBV6-5 | . | TGTGCCAGCAAGTCAGGGGAACCCTCCTACAATGAGCAGTTCTTC | CASKSGEPSYNEQFF
. | TRBJ2-7 | TRBV7-8 | . | TGTGCCAGCAGCACCGGGGGTAACCGTGGGCAGTACTTC | CASSTGGNRGQYF
. | TRBJ2-7 | TRBV6-6 | TRBD2 | TGTGCCAGCAGTTACTCGGGGCGGGGGGCCCTCTACGAGCAGTACTTC | CASSYSGRGALYEQYF
few | TRBJ2-7 | TRBV12-3/TRBV12-4 | . | TGTGCCAGCAGTTACGCCGGCTACGAGCAGTACTTC | CASSYAGYEQYF